These T cell receptor beta chains were read from a single sample in a study of identical twins. One entry per CDR3 protein results from TCRdb running MiXCR on the 5' RACE reads. The data contain over 200,000 distinct CDR3 sequences, 6.5% of them singletons. The data were also submitted as part of a second study, on T cells expressing NK-cell markers.

Material: CD8+ T cells sorted from blood. The source of these receptors is a woman aged 18 to 35 in good health. CDR3s include the opening cysteine and the closing phenylalanine or tryptophan. D genes are given only for firm matches. Not every row has a clone size; where given, it reads once, few, many or a size class.

cdr3_aa	cdr3_nt	clone_size	v_call	j_call	d_call
CASSSYPGLGAGNTIYF	TGTGCCAGCAGTTCCTACCCAGGGTTGGGGGCTGGAAACACCATATATTTT	many	TRBV27	TRBJ1-3	-
CASSFTSGTTYEQYF	TGTGCCAGCAGTTTCACTAGCGGGACAACTTACGAGCAGTACTTC	many	TRBV12-3/TRBV12-4	TRBJ2-7	TRBD2
CASSSRGPVDEQFF	TGTGCCAGTAGTTCTCGAGGGCCGGTCGATGAGCAGTTCTTC	-	TRBV19	TRBJ2-1	-
CASRTGTAEAFF	TGTGCCAGCAGAACCGGGACAGCAGAAGCTTTCTTT	-	TRBV12-3/TRBV12-4	TRBJ1-1	TRBD1
CASSNALWDNEQFF	TGTGCCAGCAGTAACGCCCTATGGGACAATGAGCAGTTCTTC	many	TRBV12-3/TRBV12-4	TRBJ2-1	-
CASSFMLRGEQYF	TGTGCCAGCAGCTTTATGCTCCGGGGAGAGCAGTACTTC	few	TRBV7-2	TRBJ2-7	-
CASKGAYNEQFF	TGTGCCAGCAAGGGGGCGTACAATGAGCAGTTCTTC	-	TRBV7-9	TRBJ2-1	TRBD1
CASGGNNEQFF	TGTGCCAGCGGAGGGAACAATGAGCAGTTCTTC	many	TRBV9	TRBJ2-1	-
CASTLAAGELFF	TGTGCCAGCACCCTGGCGGCCGGGGAGCTGTTTTTT	-	TRBV7-9	TRBJ2-2	-
CSASIRQVNTEAFF	TGCAGTGCTAGTATCCGACAGGTGAACACTGAAGCTTTCTTT	-	TRBV20-1	TRBJ1-1	-
CSARDPGQNTEAFF	TGCAGTGCTAGAGATCCCGGACAGAACACTGAAGCTTTCTTT	many	TRBV20-1	TRBJ1-1	-
CASSQDRGSTREQYF	TGCGCCAGCAGCCAAGATCGGGGGAGTACCCGCGAGCAGTACTTC	many	TRBV4-3	TRBJ2-7	-
CATKGSGGGEQFF	TGTGCCACCAAGGGTAGCGGGGGGGGTGAGCAGTTCTTC	-	TRBV15	TRBJ2-1	TRBD2
CASSLDSFLATYNEQFF	TGTGCCAGCAGCTTGGATAGTTTCCTGGCAACCTACAATGAGCAGTTCTTC	few	TRBV5-6	TRBJ2-1	-
CASSQRGSSYNEQFF	TGCGCCAGCAGCCAACGGGGATCCTCCTACAATGAGCAGTTCTTC	many	TRBV4-1	TRBJ2-1	-
CASSQGTGGPLGTEAFF	TGTGCCAGCAGCCAAGGGACAGGGGGCCCCTTGGGCACTGAAGCTTTCTTT	many	TRBV3-1	TRBJ1-1	TRBD1
CSARAGGEAPTGELFF	TGCAGTGCTAGAGCTGGCGGGGAGGCTCCCACCGGGGAGCTGTTTTTT	few	TRBV20-1	TRBJ2-2	-
CSARDASGSIYNEQFF	TGCAGTGCTAGAGATGCCAGCGGGAGTATCTACAATGAGCAGTTCTTC	-	TRBV20-1	TRBJ2-1	TRBD2
CASSAPAGGLNEQFF	TGTGCCAGTAGTGCCCCAGCGGGAGGGCTAAATGAGCAGTTCTTC	-	TRBV19	TRBJ2-1	TRBD2
CASGMRESYNEQFF	TGTGCCAGCGGAATGAGGGAGTCCTACAATGAGCAGTTCTTC	many	TRBV6-1	TRBJ2-1	-
CASSERTGGSYEQYF	TGTGCCAGCAGTGAACGAACAGGGGGGTCCTACGAGCAGTACTTC	-	TRBV25-1	TRBJ2-7	TRBD1
CASSLAWGRQETQYF	TGTGCCAGCAGCTTAGCTTGGGGACGTCAGGAGACCCAGTACTTC	few	TRBV7-9	TRBJ2-5	-
CASGWVFYEQYF	TGTGCCAGCGGGTGGGTCTTCTACGAGCAGTACTTC	few	TRBV6-2/TRBV6-3	TRBJ2-7	-
CAWTGMGEQYF	TGTGCCTGGACAGGGATGGGCGAGCAGTACTTC	-	TRBV30	TRBJ2-7	-
CASSSQGVNQPQHF	TGTGCCAGCAGTTCCCAAGGGGTAAACCAGCCCCAGCATTTT	few	TRBV27	TRBJ1-5	-
CASSLGTLNEQFF	TGTGCCAGCAGCCTAGGGACACTCAATGAGCAGTTCTTC	many	TRBV6-2/TRBV6-3	TRBJ2-1	-
CASSLGTSDTQYF	TGTGCCAGCAGCTTAGGGACTTCGGATACGCAGTATTTT	many	TRBV13	TRBJ2-3	-
CASSESFTDTQYF	TGCGCCAGCAGTGAGAGTTTTACAGATACGCAGTATTTT	many	TRBV10-1	TRBJ2-3	-
CASRTGTGIEQFF	TGTGCCAGCAGAACCGGGACAGGAATTGAGCAGTTCTTC	-	TRBV12-3/TRBV12-4	TRBJ2-1	TRBD1
CASSQYPGGNNEQFF	TGTGCCAGCAGCCAATATCCGGGGGGCAACAATGAGCAGTTCTTC	many	TRBV3-1	TRBJ2-1	-
CASRTGSGAYNEQFF	TGTGCCAGCAGAACAGGGTCTGGGGCCTACAATGAGCAGTTCTTC	many	TRBV13	TRBJ2-1	-
CASSLASSHTEAFF	TGTGCCAGCAGTTTAGCAAGTTCCCACACTGAAGCTTTCTTT	few	TRBV12-3/TRBV12-4	TRBJ1-1	-
CASSVDKTSGSYEQYF	TGTGCCAGCAGCGTTGATAAGACTAGCGGGTCCTACGAGCAGTACTTC	few	TRBV9	TRBJ2-7	TRBD2
CSVLAVTYEQYF	TGCAGCGTTTTGGCGGTCACCTACGAGCAGTACTTC	many	TRBV29-1	TRBJ2-7	-
CAITPGGTEAFF	TGTGCCATCACCCCCGGGGGCACTGAAGCTTTCTTT	-	TRBV10-3	TRBJ1-1	-
CSQTLTRSYNEQFF	TGCAGCCAGACCTTAACTCGCTCCTACAATGAGCAGTTCTTC	few	TRBV29-1	TRBJ2-1	-